This T cell receptor beta chain was documented in a study of cytomegalovirus exposure and HLA in healthy donors. Study-level information: An earlier analysis found 95 million to 140 million unique TCR beta sequences from 150 million to 200 million T cells.

PCR primers comprised 60 Vbeta and 13 Jbeta primers. Data came from immunoSEQ multiplex PCR; TCRdb stores just in-frame clones and leaves some out. The data show 150,000 or so clones, around 81% seen once. The germline V gene encodes CDR1 SGHAT and CDR2 FQNNGV. This CDR3 has 15 amino acids. V was pared by 5 bases and J by 0 bases, with 4 bases of the junction left unmatched. Material for sequencing was PBMCs. The receptor's source is a man between 45 and 60 years old in good health and CMV-seronegative. The J gene is TRBJ2-3, the V gene TRBV11-2, with 8 positions matching TRBD1. The CDR3 loop is CASSPDRGSTDTQYF. The CDR3 coding sequence is TGTGCCAGCAGCCCCGACAGGGGAAGCACAGATACGCAGTATTTT.